Detailed here is one TCR beta chain. Its antigen is still unknown. Sequenced by immunoSEQ multiplex PCR; TCRdb stores in-frame clones only, minus some. This table holds approximately 89,000 clones, under 95% found once. These data belong to a study of T cell responses to AZD1222 COVID-19 vaccine. Study-wide points: At baseline, seropositivity was found in only six or seven AZD1222 recipients.

Germline V lookup: CDR1 MDHEN, CDR2 SYDVKM. Trimming pared 6 bases from V and 2 bases from J, leaving 17 bases between. The CDR3 loop spans 15 amino acids. The input for sequencing was peripheral blood, taken on day 0 of MenACWY control vaccination. This sequence was found in an adult in good health. This rearrangement joins TRBV28 to TRBJ2-7, with a weak D call TRBD2 (7 bases). This chain's CDR3 is CASSYSGRGPYEQYF. CDR3 nucleotide sequence: TGTGCCAGCAGCTACAGCGGGCGGGGGCCCTACGAGCAGTACTTC.